These T cell receptor beta chains were read from a single sample in a study of Ad26.COV2.S vaccination and SARS-CoV-2 variants. TCRdb keeps only in-frame clones here, not all; method: immunoSEQ multiplex PCR. The sample includes over 400,000 clones, roughly 87% of them seen just once. The sequencing used peripheral blood, collected in a trial of Ad26.COV2.S vaccine versus placebo. Source of these receptors: a person between 18 and 60 years old who received the Ad26.COV2.S COVID-19 vaccine or a placebo. CDR3s include the opening cysteine and the closing phenylalanine or tryptophan. A D gene is named only where the DNA matches it firmly. Size is stated for part of the rows, as once, few or many counts, or as a class when the clone is expanded.

TRBV19	NA	TRBJ1-6	NA	TGTGCCAGTAGTTCGGGGACGCCGAGCTCCTATAATTCACCCCTCCACTTT	CASSSGTPSSYNSPLHF
TRBV6-2/TRBV6-3	NA	TRBJ2-3	NA	TGTGCCAGCAGTCTCTTGGGGAGCACAGATACGCAGTATTTT	CASSLLGSTDTQYF
TRBV7-8	TRBD2	TRBJ2-3	NA	TGTGCCAGCAGCTTGCGACTAGCGGGAGGAAACACAGATACGCAGTATTTT	CASSLRLAGGNTDTQYF
TRBV10-3	TRBD2	TRBJ2-3	NA	TGTGCCATCAGTGAGTCCAGCGGGATAAGAGATACGCAGTATTTT	CAISESSGIRDTQYF
TRBV27	NA	TRBJ2-3	NA	TGTGCCAGCAGCCTCCTCGGGACCTCAGATACGCAGTATTTT	CASSLLGTSDTQYF
TRBV5-6	NA	TRBJ2-1	NA	TGTGCCAGCAGCTTTATCGGGGTTGATGAGCAGTTCTTC	CASSFIGVDEQFF
TRBV20-1	NA	TRBJ2-7	NA	TGCAGTGCTACCTTCTCCTACGAGCAGTACTTC	CSATFSYEQYF
TRBV5-1	NA	TRBJ2-2	NA	TGCGCCAGCAGCTTCGACAGCGCGAACACCGGGGAGCTGTTTTTT	CASSFDSANTGELFF
TRBV28	NA	TRBJ2-1	NA	TGTGCCAGCAGTTTAACTCCGGCCAATGAGCAGTTCTTC	CASSLTPANEQFF
TRBV5-1	NA	TRBJ2-7	NA	TGCGCCAGCAGCACACAGGTCTCCTACGAGCAGTACTTC	CASSTQVSYEQYF
TRBV11-1	NA	TRBJ2-1	once	TGTGCCAGCAGCCCGACGGGGGATTCATACAATGAGCAGTTCTTC	CASSPTGDSYNEQFF
TRBV14	NA	TRBJ1-2	NA	TGTGCCAGCAGCCAAGATATCGCAGGGATGGGCTACACCTTC	CASSQDIAGMGYTF
TRBV10-3	NA	TRBJ2-7	once	TGTGCCGCCGGTCCAGCTTACGAGCAGTACTTC	CAAGPAYEQYF
TRBV28	NA	TRBJ1-4	NA	TGTGCCAGCAGTATCATACCAACTAATGAAAAACTGTTTTTT	CASSIIPTNEKLFF
TRBV3-1/TRBV3-2	NA	TRBJ1-2	NA	TGTGCCAGCAGCCAAGATCGTGCTGGCTACACCTTC	CASSQDRAGYTF
TRBV7-8	TRBD2	TRBJ2-1	NA	TGTGCCAGCAGCTTCCGGCGGCGGGAGTTCGATGAGCAGTTCTTC	CASSFRRREFDEQFF
TRBV4-2	NA	TRBJ2-5	NA	TGTGCCAGCAGCCAAGACTGGTCCCAAGAGACCCAGTACTTC	CASSQDWSQETQYF
TRBV11-2	TRBD2	TRBJ2-1	NA	TGTGCCAGCAGCACAACTAGCGGGATTTTGGATGAGCAGTTCTTC	CASSTTSGILDEQFF
TRBV6-2/TRBV6-3	NA	TRBJ1-4	NA	TGTGCCAGCAGTCGAGGGGGTGCCAGCGAAAAACTGTTTTTT	CASSRGGASEKLFF
TRBV7-2	NA	TRBJ1-2	NA	TGTGCCAGCAGCTTAGCGATTAAGGATGGACGTGGCTACACCTTC	CASSLAIKDGRGYTF
TRBV18	TRBD2	TRBJ2-3	NA	TGTGCCAGCTCACCAGGGACTAGCGGCACAGATACGCAGTATTTT	CASSPGTSGTDTQYF
TRBV10-3	TRBD2	TRBJ2-3	NA	TGTGCCATCGGGGGACTAGCGGGAGAATATGAGGGCACAGATACGCAGTATTTT	CAIGGLAGEYEGTDTQYF
TRBV27	NA	TRBJ1-1	few	TGTGCCAGCAGTTCGAGGATCATGAACACTGAAGCTTTCTTT	CASSSRIMNTEAFF
TRBV6-5	TRBD2	TRBJ2-7	NA	TGTGCCAGCAGCCGGGAGGGGATCTACGAGCAGTACTTC	CASSREGIYEQYF
TRBV6-6	NA	TRBJ2-7	NA	TGTGCCAGCAGTCGAGGAGGTGGGGGCTCCTACGAGCAGTACTTC	CASSRGGGGSYEQYF
TRBV18	NA	TRBJ2-1	once	TGTGCCAGCTCATTGGAACAGCGATCCTACAATGAGCAGTTCTTC	CASSLEQRSYNEQFF
TRBV30	TRBD1	TRBJ1-4	NA	TGTGCCTGGGCCGGGACAGGGGACGAAAAACTGTTTTTT	CAWAGTGDEKLFF
TRBV3-1/TRBV3-2	TRBD2	TRBJ2-2	NA	TGTGCCAGCAGCCCTGCATTGCGCAGCGGGAGGGCCCAGGGCCGGGAGCTGTTTTTT	CASSPALRSGRAQGRELFF
TRBV6-5	TRBD2	TRBJ2-7	NA	TGTGCCAGCAGTCAGGGACTAGCGGGGAACTACGAGCAGTACTTC	CASSQGLAGNYEQYF
TRBV10-3	NA	TRBJ2-5	NA	TGTGCCATCAGTGAGTCGGCCAACCAAGAGACCCAGTACTTC	CAISESANQETQYF
TRBV14	TRBD1	TRBJ2-7	NA	TGTGCCAGCAGCCCCAGACAGGGGGCGCTTGGCGAGCAGTACTTC	CASSPRQGALGEQYF
TRBV2	TRBD1	TRBJ1-5	NA	TGTGCCAGCAGTACCACGGGGACAGGGAAGTTTCTACAGCCCCAGCATTTT	CASSTTGTGKFLQPQHF
TRBV6-4	TRBD2	TRBJ2-1	NA	TGTGCCAGCAGCCGGGAAGCGGGAAGAGGCCATGAGCAGTTCTTC	CASSREAGRGHEQFF
TRBV28	NA	TRBJ1-2	NA	TGTGCCAGCAGTTTATCAGGCAGGTACACCTTC	CASSLSGRYTF
TRBV7-6	TRBD2	TRBJ2-1	NA	TGTGCCAGCAGCTTAGGGCGGGAGGGGGTCAATGAGCAGTTCTTC	CASSLGREGVNEQFF
TRBV7-3	TRBD2	TRBJ2-5	many	TGTGCCAGCAGCAGACTAGCGGGGCTCCAAGAGACCCAGTACTTC	CASSRLAGLQETQYF
TRBV28	TRBD2	TRBJ2-3	NA	TGTGCCAGCAGTCAAATAGCGGGAGTAACAGATACGCAGTATTTT	CASSQIAGVTDTQYF
TRBV7-8	TRBD1	TRBJ1-1	few	TGTGCCAGCAGCACAGGACAGGGCCATTGGGCTTTCTTT	CASSTGQGHWAFF
TRBV30	NA	TRBJ2-5	NA	TGTGCCTGGAGTGAGGAGGGATGGGGGCTAGAGACCCAGTACTTC	CAWSEEGWGLETQYF
TRBV6-5	TRBD1	TRBJ2-5	NA	TGTGCCAGCAGCTCGGGACAGGGGGTTTGGGAGACCCAGTACTTC	CASSSGQGVWETQYF
TRBV5-1	TRBD2	TRBJ2-1	NA	TGCGCCAGCAGCTTGGGTAGCGGGGGGTCCTACAATGAGCAGTTCTTC	CASSLGSGGSYNEQFF
TRBV19	NA	TRBJ2-5	NA	TGTGCCAGTAGTATAGGCCGTTTTAGCAGCCAAGAGACCCAGTACTTC	CASSIGRFSSQETQYF
TRBV7-9	NA	TRBJ1-5	NA	TGTGCCAGCAGCTTTATGGGTGGTGATCAGCCCCAGCATTTT	CASSFMGGDQPQHF
TRBV5-8	NA	TRBJ1-2	NA	TGTGCCAGCAGCTTGAAGACCTATGGCTACACCTTC	CASSLKTYGYTF
TRBV19	TRBD1	TRBJ2-2	NA	TGTGCCAGTCCCGGGACAGCGAACACCGGGGAGCTGTTTTTT	CASPGTANTGELFF
TRBV4-1	NA	TRBJ2-1	NA	TGCGCCAGCAGCCAGCAGGGTGTCCATGAGCAGTTCTTC	CASSQQGVHEQFF
TRBV4-3	TRBD2	TRBJ2-7	NA	TGCGCCAGCAGCCATGCCAGGACTAGCGGGAGTTACGAGCAGTACTTC	CASSHARTSGSYEQYF
TRBV4-1	TRBD1	TRBJ1-1	NA	TGCGCCAGCAGCCGTACAGGGGGGCACACTGAAGCTTTCTTT	CASSRTGGHTEAFF
TRBV28	NA	TRBJ2-1	NA	TGTGCCAGCAGTTTGATCTCCGGGCGAGCATCCCATGAGCAGTTCTTC	CASSLISGRASHEQFF